This T cell receptor beta chain is from a study of blood T cells in healthy people across ages. V lost 4 bases and J lost 1, with 10 bases in between. The CDR3 sequence is 14 residues long. The germline CDR1 and CDR2 sequences are WSHSY and SAAADI. This clonotype came up a few times. With a J-beta primer mix and a sample-barcoded 5' primer, a second PCR ran about 7 to 11 cycles. TCRdb re-called the 5' RACE reads through MiXCR, storing one row per CDR3 protein. The data show 780,000 or so distinct CDR3 sequences, 50% to 65% seen once. The clonotype originates from an elderly man in good health. The chain carries TRBV10-2 and TRBJ1-1, with D possibly TRBD1 on 6 matching bases. Sequenced: blood. DNA of the CDR3: TGCGCCAGCAGTGGGTGGGGGCAGAACACTGAAGCTTTCTTT. It encodes CASSGWGQNTEAFF.